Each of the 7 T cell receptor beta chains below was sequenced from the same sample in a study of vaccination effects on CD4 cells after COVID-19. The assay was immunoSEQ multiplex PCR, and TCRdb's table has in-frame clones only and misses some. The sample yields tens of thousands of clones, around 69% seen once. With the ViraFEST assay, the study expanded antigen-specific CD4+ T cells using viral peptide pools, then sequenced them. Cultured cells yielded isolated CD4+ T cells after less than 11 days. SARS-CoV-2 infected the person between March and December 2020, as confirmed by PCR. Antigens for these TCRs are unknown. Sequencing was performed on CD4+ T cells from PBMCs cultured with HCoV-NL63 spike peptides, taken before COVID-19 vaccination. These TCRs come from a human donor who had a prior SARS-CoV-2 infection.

The CDR3: CASSKQGATDTQYF. The CDR3 coding sequence is TGTGCCAGCTCTAAACAGGGGGCGACGGATACGCAGTATTTT. This chain joins TRBV2 and TRBJ2-3; 9 bases agree with TRBD1. The germline gives CDR1 SNHLY, CDR2 FYNNEI. V shed 8 bases and J 6 bases; nucleotides not matched to a gene: 9. This CDR3 spans 14 amino acids. Drawing the rest from reference TRBV2 and TRBJ2-3, the complete variable domain is EPEVTQTPSHQVTQMGQEVILRCVPISNHLYFYWYRQILGQKVEFLVSFYNNEISEKSEIFDDQFSVERPDGSNFTLKIRSTKLEDSAMYFCASSKQGATDTQYFGPGTRLTVL.

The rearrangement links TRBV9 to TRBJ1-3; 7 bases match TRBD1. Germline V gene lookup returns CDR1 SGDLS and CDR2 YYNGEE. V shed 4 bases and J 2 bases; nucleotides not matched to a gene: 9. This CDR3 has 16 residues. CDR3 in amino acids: CASSPGGAGAGNTIYF. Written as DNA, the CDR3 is TGTGCCAGCAGCCCAGGGGGGGCGGGGGCTGGAAACACCATATATTTT.

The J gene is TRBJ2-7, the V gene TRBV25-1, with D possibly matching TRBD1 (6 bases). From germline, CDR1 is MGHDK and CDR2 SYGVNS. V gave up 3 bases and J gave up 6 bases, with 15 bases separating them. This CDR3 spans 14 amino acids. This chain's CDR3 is CASSEGHARGEQYF. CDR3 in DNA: TGTGCCAGCAGTGAGGGACACGCTCGGGGCGAGCAGTACTTC.

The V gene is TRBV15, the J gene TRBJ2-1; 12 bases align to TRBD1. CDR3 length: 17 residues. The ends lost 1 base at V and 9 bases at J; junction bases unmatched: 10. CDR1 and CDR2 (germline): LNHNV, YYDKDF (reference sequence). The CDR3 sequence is CATSRAPPGQGAIEQFF. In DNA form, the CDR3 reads TGTGCCACCAGCAGAGCCCCTCCGGGACAGGGGGCGATTGAGCAGTTCTTC.

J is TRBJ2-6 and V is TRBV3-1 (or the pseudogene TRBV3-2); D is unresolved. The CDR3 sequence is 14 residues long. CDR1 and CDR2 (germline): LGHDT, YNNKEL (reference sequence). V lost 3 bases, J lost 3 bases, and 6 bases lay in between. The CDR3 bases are TGTGCCAGCAGCCAGAAGGGTGGGGCCAACGTCCTGACTTTC. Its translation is CASSQKGGANVLTF.

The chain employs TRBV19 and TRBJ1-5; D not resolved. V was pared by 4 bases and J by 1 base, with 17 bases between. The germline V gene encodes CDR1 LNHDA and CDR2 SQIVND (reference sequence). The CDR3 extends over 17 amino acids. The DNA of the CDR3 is TGTGCCAGTAGTACCACGGTGGGGTCGGGGAGCAATCAGCCCCAGCATTTT. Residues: CASSTTVGSGSNQPQHF.

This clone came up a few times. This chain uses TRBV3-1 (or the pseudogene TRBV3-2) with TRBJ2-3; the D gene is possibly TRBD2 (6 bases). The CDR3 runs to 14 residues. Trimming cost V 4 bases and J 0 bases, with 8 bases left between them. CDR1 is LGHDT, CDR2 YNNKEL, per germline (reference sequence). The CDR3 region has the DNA TGTGCCAGCAGCCCCGGGACTAGCACAGATACGCAGTATTTT. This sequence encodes CASSPGTSTDTQYF.